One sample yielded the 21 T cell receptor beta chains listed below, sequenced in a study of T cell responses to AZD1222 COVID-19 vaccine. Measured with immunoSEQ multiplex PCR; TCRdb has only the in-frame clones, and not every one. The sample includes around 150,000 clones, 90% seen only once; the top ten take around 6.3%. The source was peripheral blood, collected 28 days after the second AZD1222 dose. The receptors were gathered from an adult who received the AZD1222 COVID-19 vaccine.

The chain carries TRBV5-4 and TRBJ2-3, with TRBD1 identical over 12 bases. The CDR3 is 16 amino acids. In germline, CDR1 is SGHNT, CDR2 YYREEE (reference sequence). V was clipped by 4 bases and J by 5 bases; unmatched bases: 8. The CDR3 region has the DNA TGTGCCAGCAGCGGTGGGACAGGGGGCTTGGAAGATACGCAGTATTTT. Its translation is CASSGGTGGLEDTQYF.

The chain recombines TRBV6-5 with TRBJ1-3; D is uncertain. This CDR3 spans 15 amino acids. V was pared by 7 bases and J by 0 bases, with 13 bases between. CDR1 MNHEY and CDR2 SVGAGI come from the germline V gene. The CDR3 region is CASNPPSRSGNTIYF. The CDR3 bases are TGTGCCAGCAATCCCCCGAGTCGCTCTGGAAACACCATATATTTT.

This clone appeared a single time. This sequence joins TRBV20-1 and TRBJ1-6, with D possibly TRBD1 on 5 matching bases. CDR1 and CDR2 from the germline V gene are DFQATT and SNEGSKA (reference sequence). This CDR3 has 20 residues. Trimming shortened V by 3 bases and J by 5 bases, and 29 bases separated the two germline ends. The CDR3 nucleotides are TGCAGTGCTAGTTCAATCAGGCAGGGCCTAGGGTGGGGTAATAATTCACCCCTCCACTTT. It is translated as CSASSIRQGLGWGNNSPLHF.

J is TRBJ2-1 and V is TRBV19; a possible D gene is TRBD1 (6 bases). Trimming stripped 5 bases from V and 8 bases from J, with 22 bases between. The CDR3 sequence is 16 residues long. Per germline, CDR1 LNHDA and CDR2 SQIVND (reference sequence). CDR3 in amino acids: CASSQPGAPTGHEQFF. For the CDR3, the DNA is TGTGCCAGTAGTCAACCAGGGGCCCCCACAGGCCATGAGCAGTTCTTC.

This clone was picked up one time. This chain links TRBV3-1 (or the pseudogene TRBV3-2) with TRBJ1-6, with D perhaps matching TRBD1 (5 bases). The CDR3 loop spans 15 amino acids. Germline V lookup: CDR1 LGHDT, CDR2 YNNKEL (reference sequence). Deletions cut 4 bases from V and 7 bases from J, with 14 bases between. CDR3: CASSPDPGANSPLHF. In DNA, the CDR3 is TGTGCCAGCAGCCCCGATCCCGGGGCCAATTCACCCCTCCACTTT.

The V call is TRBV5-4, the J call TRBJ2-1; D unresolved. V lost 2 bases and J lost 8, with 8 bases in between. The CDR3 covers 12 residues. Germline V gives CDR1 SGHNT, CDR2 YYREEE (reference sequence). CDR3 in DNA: TGTGCCAGCAGCTTAGATACGGATGAGCAGTTCTTC. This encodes CASSLDTDEQFF.

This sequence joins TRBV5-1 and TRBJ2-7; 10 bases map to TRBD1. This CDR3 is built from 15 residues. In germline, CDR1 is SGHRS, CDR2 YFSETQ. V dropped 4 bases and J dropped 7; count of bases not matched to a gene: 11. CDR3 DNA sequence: TGCGCCAGCAGCCTATCCGGGACAGGGGCTAATGAGCAGTACTTC. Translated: CASSLSGTGANEQYF.

CDR3 protein: CASSIPGTGVHYGYTF. Written as DNA, the CDR3 is TGTGCCAGCAGTATACCCGGGACAGGGGTCCACTATGGCTACACCTTC. V usage is TRBV28 and J usage is TRBJ1-2, with 10 bases identical to TRBD1. In germline, CDR1 is MDHEN, CDR2 SYDVKM. Trimming cost V 5 bases and J 3 bases; bases outside gene matches: 9. CDR3 length: 16 residues.

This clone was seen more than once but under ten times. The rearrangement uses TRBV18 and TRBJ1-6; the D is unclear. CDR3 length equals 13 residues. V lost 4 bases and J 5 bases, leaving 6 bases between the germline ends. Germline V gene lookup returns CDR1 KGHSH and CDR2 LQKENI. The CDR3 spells CASSLSDNSPLHF. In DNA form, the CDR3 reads TGTGCCAGCTCACTTTCAGATAATTCACCCCTCCACTTT.

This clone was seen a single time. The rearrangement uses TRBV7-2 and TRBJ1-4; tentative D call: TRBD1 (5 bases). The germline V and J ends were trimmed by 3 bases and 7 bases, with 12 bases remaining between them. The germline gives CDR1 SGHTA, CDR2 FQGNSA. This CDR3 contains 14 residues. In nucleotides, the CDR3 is TGTGCCAGCAGCTTGGGGCCCTCGGGTGAAAAACTGTTTTTT. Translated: CASSLGPSGEKLFF.

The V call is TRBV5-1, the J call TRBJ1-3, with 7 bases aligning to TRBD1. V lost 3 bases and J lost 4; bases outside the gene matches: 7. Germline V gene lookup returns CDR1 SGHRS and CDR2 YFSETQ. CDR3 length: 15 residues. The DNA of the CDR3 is TGCGCCAGCAGCTCCCAACAGGGGACCGGAAACACCATATATTTT. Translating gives CASSSQQGTGNTIYF.

The CDR3 DNA reads TGTGCCAGCAACAGGGGAGCCTACAATGAGCAGTTCTTC. Translating it yields CASNRGAYNEQFF. This chain joins TRBV6-5 and TRBJ2-1; TRBD1 aligns across 7 bases. This CDR3 has 13 residues. Germline V gene lookup returns CDR1 MNHEY and CDR2 SVGAGI. V lost 7 bases, J lost 2 bases, and 2 bases stayed unmatched.

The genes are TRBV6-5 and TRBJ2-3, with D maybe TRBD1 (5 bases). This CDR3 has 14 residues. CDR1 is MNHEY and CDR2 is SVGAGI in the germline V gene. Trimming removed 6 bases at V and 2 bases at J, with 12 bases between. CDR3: CASSSPDITDTQYF. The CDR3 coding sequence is TGTGCCAGCAGCTCCCCGGACATCACAGATACGCAGTATTTT.

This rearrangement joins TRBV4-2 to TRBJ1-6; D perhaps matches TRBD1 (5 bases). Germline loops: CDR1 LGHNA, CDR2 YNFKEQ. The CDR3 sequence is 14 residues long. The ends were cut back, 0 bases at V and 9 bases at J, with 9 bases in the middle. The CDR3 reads CASSQDRVSSPLHF. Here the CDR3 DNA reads TGTGCCAGCAGCCAAGACAGGGTTAGTTCACCCCTCCACTTT.

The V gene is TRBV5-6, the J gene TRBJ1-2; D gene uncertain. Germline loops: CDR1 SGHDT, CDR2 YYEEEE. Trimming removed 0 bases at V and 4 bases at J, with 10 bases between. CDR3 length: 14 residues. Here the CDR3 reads CASSLEVGSYGYTF. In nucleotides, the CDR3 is TGTGCCAGCAGCTTGGAGGTTGGGTCCTATGGCTACACCTTC.

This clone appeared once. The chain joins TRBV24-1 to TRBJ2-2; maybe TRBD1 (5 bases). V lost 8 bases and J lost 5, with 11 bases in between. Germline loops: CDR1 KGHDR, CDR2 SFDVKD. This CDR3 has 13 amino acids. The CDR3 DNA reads TGTGCCACCACCGGAGCAGGGACCGGGGAGCTGTTTTTT. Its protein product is CATTGAGTGELFF.

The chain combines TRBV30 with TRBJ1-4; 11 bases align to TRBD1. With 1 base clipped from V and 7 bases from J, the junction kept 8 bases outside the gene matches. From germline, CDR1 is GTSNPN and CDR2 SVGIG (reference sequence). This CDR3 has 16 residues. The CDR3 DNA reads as TGTGCCTGGAGTGGGACAGGGGGCGCAGTCGGTGAAAAACTGTTTTTT. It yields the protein CAWSGTGGAVGEKLFF. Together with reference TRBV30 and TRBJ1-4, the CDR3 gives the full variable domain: SQTIHQWPATLVQPVGSPLSLECTVEGTSNPNLYWYRQAAGRGLQLLFYSVGIGQISSEVPQNLSASRPQDRQFILSSKKLLLSDSGFYLCAWSGTGGAVGEKLFFGSGTQLSVL.

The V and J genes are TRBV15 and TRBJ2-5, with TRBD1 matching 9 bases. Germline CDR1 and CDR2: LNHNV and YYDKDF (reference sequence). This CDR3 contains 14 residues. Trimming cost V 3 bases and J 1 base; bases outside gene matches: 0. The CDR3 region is CATSRDRGQETQYF. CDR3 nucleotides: TGTGCCACCAGCAGGGACAGGGGCCAAGAGACCCAGTACTTC.

The CDR3 sequence: CASSLNLLRTGELFF. CDR3 nucleotide sequence: TGTGCCAGCAGCTTAAACTTACTGCGGACCGGGGAGCTGTTTTTT. V gene TRBV5-8 combines with J gene TRBJ2-2; D unresolved. The CDR3 is 15 amino acids. Germline CDR1 SGHTS, CDR2 YDEGEE. The ends were cut back, 2 bases at V and 5 bases at J, with 13 bases in the middle.

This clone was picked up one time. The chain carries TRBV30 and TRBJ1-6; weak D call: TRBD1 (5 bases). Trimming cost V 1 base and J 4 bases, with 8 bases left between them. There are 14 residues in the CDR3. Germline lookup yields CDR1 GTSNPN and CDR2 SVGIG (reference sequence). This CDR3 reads CAWSATAYNSPLHF. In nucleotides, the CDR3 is TGTGCCTGGAGTGCGACAGCATATAATTCACCCCTCCACTTT.

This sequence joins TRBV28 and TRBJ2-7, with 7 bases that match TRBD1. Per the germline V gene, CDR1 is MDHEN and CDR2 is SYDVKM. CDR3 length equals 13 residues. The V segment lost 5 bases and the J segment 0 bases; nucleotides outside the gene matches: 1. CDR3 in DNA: TGTGCCAGCAGTGGGGACAGCTCCTACGAGCAGTACTTC. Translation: CASSGDSSYEQYF. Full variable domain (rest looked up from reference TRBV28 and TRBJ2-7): DVKVTQSSRYLVKRTGEKVFLECVQDMDHENMFWYRQDPGLGLRLIYFSYDVKMKEKGDIPEGYSVSREKKERFSLILESASTNQTSMYLCASSGDSSYEQYFGPGTRLTVT.